Below are 18 T cell receptor beta chains sequenced from a single sample in a study of T cell responses to AZD1222 COVID-19 vaccine. The table came from immunoSEQ multiplex PCR; TCRdb's copy has only in-frame clones and leaves some out. The table has around 130,000 clones, roughly nine tenths seen once. The source was peripheral blood, collected on day 0 of AZD1222 vaccination. All receptors derive from an adult in good health.

Note on this clone: The junction and the germline gene differ at one end; a read error may be behind it. The chain couples TRBV19 to TRBJ2-2, with TRBD1 matching over 8 bases. Germline CDR1 is LNHDA and CDR2 is SQIVND (reference sequence). This CDR3 spans 16 amino acids. This CDR3 reads CASSRSGGTKTGELFF. The CDR3 coding sequence is TGTGCCAGTAGTCGTTCAGGGGGCACGAAGACCGGGGAGCTGTTTTTT.

The chain couples TRBV5-1 to TRBJ1-1; D is perhaps TRBD1 (5 bases). The V end was cut by 1 base, the J end by 1 base, with 17 bases between. This CDR3 region has 17 residues. CDR1 and CDR2 (germline): SGHRS, YFSETQ. In DNA form, the CDR3 reads TGCGCCAGCAGCTTGTCAGGCAGGGTTATTTCGAACACTGAAGCTTTCTTT. Translated, it gives CASSLSGRVISNTEAFF.

This sequence joins TRBV10-3 and TRBJ1-2; unclear D gene. CDR1 is ENHRY and CDR2 is SYGVKD in the germline V gene. The V end lost 6 bases, the J end lost 2 bases, and 7 bases lay between the germline ends. This CDR3 contains 12 residues. Here the CDR3 DNA reads TGTGCCATCAGGGTAGTAAACTATGGCTACACCTTC. Encoded protein: CAIRVVNYGYTF.

The rearrangement uses TRBV3-1 (or the pseudogene TRBV3-2) and TRBJ2-7; 9 positions agree with TRBD2. Germline CDR1 LGHDT, CDR2 YNNKEL (reference sequence). There are 20 residues in the CDR3. Germline trimming cut 4 bases from V and 1 base from J; bases unmatched to any gene: 20. The CDR3 region has the DNA TGTGCCAGCAGCCTATTGCTTAGCGGGAGTAGTGAGTGGGGGTCCTACGAGCAGTACTTC. Protein sequence: CASSLLLSGSSEWGSYEQYF.

Worth noting for this clone: The same CDR3 is also encoded by other DNA sequences in this sample. The V and J genes are TRBV6-5 and TRBJ1-2; unclear D gene. The CDR3 covers 15 residues. Germline CDR1 reads MNHEY; CDR2 reads SVGAGI. The germline V and J ends were trimmed by 0 bases and 2 bases, with 10 bases remaining between them. The CDR3: CASSYSRAGNYGYTF. For the CDR3, the DNA is TGTGCCAGCAGTTACTCGAGAGCGGGAAACTATGGCTACACCTTC.

The chain uses TRBV5-1 and TRBJ2-3; D call uncertain. Germline V gene data show CDR1 as SGHRS and CDR2 as YFSETQ. V was shortened by 1 base and J by 0 bases, with 21 bases between the two germline ends. This CDR3 is 19 amino acids long. The CDR3 DNA follows: TGCGCCAGCAGCTTGTCGGCGACACCGATTACCTTTAGCACAGATACGCAGTATTTT. Residues: CASSLSATPITFSTDTQYF.

The J gene is TRBJ1-5, the V gene TRBV10-2, with 11 bases that match TRBD1. The junction had 9 bases not matched to a gene; V was cut back by 6 bases and J by 8 bases. This CDR3 region has 15 residues. In germline, CDR1 is WSHSY, CDR2 SAAADI. CDR3 protein: CASSGGQGGGEPQHF. The CDR3 DNA sequence: TGCGCCAGCAGCGGGGGACAGGGGGGTGGAGAGCCCCAGCATTTT.

J is TRBJ1-3 and V is TRBV5-1; D perhaps matches TRBD1 (5 bases). V was clipped by 4 bases and J by 2 bases, with 13 bases between them. Germline V gene data show CDR1 as SGHRS and CDR2 as YFSETQ. The CDR3 covers 15 residues. The CDR3 reads CASSGDGRAGNTIYF. The CDR3 DNA sequence: TGCGCCAGCAGCGGGGACGGGAGGGCTGGAAACACCATATATTTT.

This CDR3 reads CASSLEVAGYEQFF. CDR3 sequence (DNA): TGCGCCAGCAGCTTAGAGGTAGCTGGCTATGAGCAGTTCTTC. V gene TRBV5-1 combines with J gene TRBJ2-1; D gene uncertain. The CDR3 is 14 amino acids. Germline CDR1 SGHRS, CDR2 YFSETQ. Between the trimmed V and J ends, which lost 2 bases and 8 bases, there was a span of 14 bases.

The V call is TRBV29-1, the J call TRBJ1-5; D remains unclear. CDR3 length: 14 amino acids. Looked up from germline, CDR1 is SQVTM and CDR2 is ANQGSEA. V lost 5 bases to trimming and J lost 0 bases, with 11 bases between them. The CDR3 region has the DNA TGCAGCGTTCAAGTCGGTGATAGCAATCAGCCCCAGCATTTT. The encoded protein is CSVQVGDSNQPQHF. Using reference TRBV29-1 and TRBJ1-5 for the parts outside the CDR3, the full variable domain is SAVISQKPSRDICQRGTSLTIQCQVDSQVTMMFWYRQQPGQSLTLIATANQGSEATYESGFVIDKFPISRPNLTFSTLTVSNMSPEDSSIYLCSVQVGDSNQPQHFGDGTRLSIL.

The chain has TRBV6-5 and TRBJ2-1; TRBD1 is a possible D gene (5 bases). This CDR3 has 14 residues. Germline V CDR1 and CDR2: MNHEY, SVGAGI. Trimming stripped 6 bases from V and 1 base from J, with 10 bases between. The CDR3 DNA reads as TGTGCCAGCAGCGTCGGACAATCCTACAATGAGCAGTTCTTC. Translating gives CASSVGQSYNEQFF.

The chain uses TRBV14 and TRBJ2-2; a weak D match, TRBD2 (6 bases). Germline CDR1 SGHDN, CDR2 FVKESK. V lost 4 bases to trimming and J lost 9 bases, with 18 bases between them. The CDR3 contains 15 residues. This CDR3 is CASSPFGGPQRELFF. The CDR3 DNA is TGTGCCAGCAGCCCATTCGGGGGACCCCAGCGGGAGCTGTTTTTT.

The chain carries TRBV7-5 and TRBJ2-3; the table calls TRBD2, which could not be checked here. TRBV7-5 is a recognized pseudogene. This CDR3 spans 19 amino acids. The CDR3 DNA sequence: TGTGTCAGAAGCCGACCTTTGGGAGGGTCCAGGCTTGACACAGATACGCAGTATTTT. Translation: CVRSRPLGGSRLDTDTQYF.

J is TRBJ1-1 and V is TRBV23-1; D uncertain. TRBV23-1 is an ORF; its function is uncertain. Trimming stripped 0 bases from V and 10 bases from J, with 12 bases between. The CDR3 has 13 amino acids. The CDR3 nucleotides are TGCGCCAGCAGTCAATCTTACGCCGTGGGAGCTTTCTTT. Amino acids: CASSQSYAVGAFF.

The J gene is TRBJ1-6, the V gene TRBV11-2, with D uncertain. V dropped 0 bases and J dropped 7 bases, with 10 bases sitting between them. Per germline, CDR1 SGHAT and CDR2 FQNNGV. The CDR3 spans 15 residues. The CDR3 region is CASSLDGVRNSPLHF. The CDR3 nucleotides are TGTGCCAGCAGCTTAGATGGGGTTAGGAATTCACCCCTCCACTTT.

The CDR3 nucleotides are TGTGCCAGCAGTGAAGCGCTCTGGGGACTAGCGGCCTACGAGCAGTACTTC. This codes for CASSEALWGLAAYEQYF. The chain has TRBV6-1 and TRBJ2-7, with TRBD2 matching over 11 bases. CDR3 length equals 17 residues. Per the germline V gene, CDR1 is MNHNS and CDR2 is SASEGT. The trim removed 0 bases at V and 2 bases at J, leaving 6 bases unmatched.

V is TRBV29-1 and J is TRBJ1-2; D remains unclear. With 2 bases removed from V and 4 bases from J, the gap between germline ends came to 14 bases. This CDR3 has 14 residues. Looked up from germline, CDR1 is SQVTM and CDR2 is ANQGSEA. The CDR3 loop reads CSVESARAAYGYTF. The CDR3 DNA reads TGCAGCGTTGAATCTGCAAGGGCGGCCTATGGCTACACCTTC.

The chain recombines TRBV3-1 (or the pseudogene TRBV3-2) with TRBJ1-6; possibly TRBD1 for D (5 bases). The germline V gene encodes CDR1 LGHDT and CDR2 YNNKEL (reference sequence). Trimming shortened V by 7 bases and J by 8 bases, and 9 bases separated the two germline ends. There are 12 residues in the CDR3. This CDR3 is CASNGGDSPLHF. In DNA, the CDR3 is TGTGCCAGCAATGGGGGGGATTCACCCCTCCACTTT.